These 10 T cell receptor beta chains were sequenced from one sample in a study of blood T cell repertoires in COVID-19. The data were produced by immunoSEQ multiplex PCR, yet TCRdb's version contains in-frame clones alone and is incomplete. The table has about 210,000 clones, under 90% seen once. Sample: peripheral blood. These receptor sequences come from a woman of 80 years or more with COVID-19, enrolled during active disease.

The chain combines TRBV12-3 or TRBV12-4 with TRBJ1-1; 9 nucleotides match TRBD1. V was pared by 6 bases and J by 8 bases, with 7 bases of the junction left unmatched. The length of the CDR3 is 13 residues. The CDR3 DNA reads TGTGCCAGCAGCAAGACAGGGGGTATCGAAGCTTTCTTT. It codes for CASSKTGGIEAFF.

The chain recombines TRBV28 with TRBJ1-1, with TRBD1 matching 10 bases. The CDR3 contains 15 residues. Unmatched junction bases numbered 10, after V lost 6 bases and J lost 6 bases. Germline CDR1 reads MDHEN; CDR2 reads SYDVKM. In DNA, the CDR3 is TGTGCCAGCAGCACCCCGGGACAGGGGCGCCCTGAAGCTTTCTTT. It yields the protein CASSTPGQGRPEAFF. The variable domain in full, completed from reference TRBV28 and TRBJ1-1, reads DVKVTQSSRYLVKRTGEKVFLECVQDMDHENMFWYRQDPGLGLRLIYFSYDVKMKEKGDIPEGYSVSREKKERFSLILESASTNQTSMYLCASSTPGQGRPEAFFGQGTRLTVV.

CDR3 sequence: CASSPPSGGYEQYF. CDR3 nucleotide sequence: TGCGCCAGCAGCCCCCCTAGCGGGGGCTACGAGCAGTACTTC. This chain uses TRBV4-1 with TRBJ2-7; 10 nucleotides match TRBD2. The V gene's germline CDR1 is MGHRA and CDR2 YSYEKL. The CDR3 has 14 amino acids. Losses at the gene ends were 4 bases for V and 3 bases for J; bases not matched to a gene: 3.

This clone was seen once. This chain joins TRBV7-6 and TRBJ1-1, with D tentatively TRBD1 (5 bases). There are 13 residues in the CDR3. CDR1 SGHVS and CDR2 FNYEAQ come from the germline V gene. V was clipped by 7 bases and J by 1 base, with 10 bases between them. The CDR3 reads CASTLDTNTEAFF. DNA of the CDR3: TGTGCCAGCACCCTGGACACGAACACTGAAGCTTTCTTT.

The chain carries TRBV6-5 and TRBJ2-7; a possible D gene is TRBD1 (5 bases). The CDR3 sequence is 13 residues long. Germline assignment: CDR1 MNHEY and CDR2 SVGAGI. With 4 bases removed from V and 3 bases from J, the gap between germline ends came to 10 bases. DNA for the CDR3: TGTGCCAGCAGTTCAGGGAAGGGCTACGAGCAGTACTTC. This sequence encodes CASSSGKGYEQYF.

The V and J genes are TRBV28 and TRBJ2-7, with 9 bases lining up with TRBD1. J lost 4 bases, V lost 9 bases, and 4 bases had no gene match. Germline V gene data show CDR1 as MDHEN and CDR2 as SYDVKM. The CDR3 runs 12 residues. For the CDR3, the DNA is TGTGCCAGTAAGACAGGGGGATACGAGCAGTACTTC. It specifies CASKTGGYEQYF.

This chain links TRBV7-6 with TRBJ2-7; D perhaps matches TRBD1 (5 bases). This CDR3 has 13 amino acids. V lost 2 bases to trimming and J lost 7 bases, with 12 bases between them. CDR1 and CDR2 (germline): SGHVS, FNYEAQ. The CDR3 protein is CASSLSGLGEQYF. The CDR3 region has the DNA TGTGCCAGCAGCTTATCAGGGCTTGGAGAGCAGTACTTC.

The V and J genes are TRBV18 and TRBJ1-1, with D unclear. Deletions cut 5 bases from V and 0 bases from J, with 16 bases between. This CDR3 comprises 16 residues. CDR1 is KGHSH, CDR2 LQKENI, per germline. The CDR3: CASSSESPLMNTEAFF. CDR3 bases: TGTGCCAGCTCATCAGAATCCCCCCTGATGAACACTGAAGCTTTCTTT.

This clone was seen a single time. The chain uses TRBV19 and TRBJ2-7, with 7 bases that match TRBD1. After removal of 9 bases from V and 3 bases from J, the junction contained 2 bases not matched to a gene. This CDR3 has 11 amino acids. Looked up from germline, CDR1 is LNHDA and CDR2 is SQIVND (reference sequence). The CDR3 nucleotides are TGTGCCAGCGGGACAGTCTACGAGCAGTACTTC. Translating gives CASGTVYEQYF.

The J gene is TRBJ1-1, the V gene TRBV20-1; D may be TRBD1 (5 bases). Per the germline V gene, CDR1 is DFQATT and CDR2 is SNEGSKA (reference sequence). This CDR3 spans 11 amino acids. Deletions cut 3 bases from V and 4 bases from J, with 6 bases between. In DNA, the CDR3 is TGCAGTGCTAGGGGGGGCACTGAAGCTTTCTTT. It specifies CSARGGTEAFF.